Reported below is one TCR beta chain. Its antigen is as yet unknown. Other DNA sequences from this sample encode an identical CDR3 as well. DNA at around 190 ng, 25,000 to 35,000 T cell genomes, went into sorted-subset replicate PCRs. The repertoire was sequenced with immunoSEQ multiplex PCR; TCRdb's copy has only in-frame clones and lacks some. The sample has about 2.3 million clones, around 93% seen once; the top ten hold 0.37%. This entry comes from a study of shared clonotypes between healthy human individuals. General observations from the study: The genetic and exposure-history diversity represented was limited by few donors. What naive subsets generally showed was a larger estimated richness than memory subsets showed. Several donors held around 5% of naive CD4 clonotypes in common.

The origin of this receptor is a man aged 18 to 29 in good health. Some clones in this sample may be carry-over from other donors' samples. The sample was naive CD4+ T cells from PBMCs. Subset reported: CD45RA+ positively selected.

The CDR3 coding sequence is TGTGCCAGCAGCTTGACAGGGGGTAACACTGAAGCTTTCTTT. It codes for CASSLTGGNTEAFF. The rearrangement links TRBV7-9 to TRBJ1-1; 9 bases map to TRBD1. This CDR3 contains 14 residues. After removal of 3 bases from V and 2 bases from J, the junction contained 1 base not matched to a gene. The germline V gene has CDR1 SEHNR and CDR2 FQNEAQ (reference sequence). Full variable domain (outside the CDR3, taken from reference TRBV7-9 and TRBJ1-1): DTGVSQNPRHKITKRGQNVTFRCDPISEHNRLYWYRQTLGQGPEFLTYFQNEAQLEKSRLLSDRFSAERPKGSFSTLEIQRTEQGDSAMYLCASSLTGGNTEAFFGQGTRLTVV.